A selection of T cell receptor beta chains follows, all from one sample in a study of spatial heterogeneity in lung cancer. TCRdb re-called the 5' RACE reads with MiXCR, one entry per CDR3 protein. The table records about 38,000 distinct CDR3 sequences, 7.5% to 8% of them present only once. The sample in question was PBMCs, obtained at surgery. These receptors were collected from a male donor with early-stage non-small cell lung cancer. Both conserved end residues are part of each CDR3.

V gene: TRBV12-3/TRBV12-4
J gene: TRBJ1-1
CDR3 protein: CASSHRGTNTEAFF

V gene: TRBV20-1
J gene: TRBJ2-7
CDR3 protein: CSATSDTNYEQYF

V gene: TRBV6-5
J gene: TRBJ2-7
CDR3 protein: CASSSVPGQGSYEQYF

V gene: TRBV7-3
J gene: TRBJ2-3
CDR3 protein: CASSLTPWVDTQYF

V gene: TRBV7-9
J gene: TRBJ2-3
CDR3 protein: CASSLARGGPVFGDTQYF

V gene: TRBV5-1
J gene: TRBJ1-5
CDR3 protein: CASSFGTGNQPQHF

V gene: TRBV7-6
J gene: TRBJ2-5
CDR3 protein: CASSLETSGKETQYF

V gene: TRBV6-2/TRBV6-3
J gene: TRBJ2-5
CDR3 protein: CASSYRPYQETQYF

V gene: TRBV3-1
J gene: TRBJ2-3
CDR3 protein: CASSPGLAFPDTQYF

V gene: TRBV10-3
J gene: TRBJ1-1
CDR3 protein: CAISEEARLNTEAFF

V gene: TRBV6-5
J gene: TRBJ2-1
CDR3 protein: CASSYQRDRGSEQFF